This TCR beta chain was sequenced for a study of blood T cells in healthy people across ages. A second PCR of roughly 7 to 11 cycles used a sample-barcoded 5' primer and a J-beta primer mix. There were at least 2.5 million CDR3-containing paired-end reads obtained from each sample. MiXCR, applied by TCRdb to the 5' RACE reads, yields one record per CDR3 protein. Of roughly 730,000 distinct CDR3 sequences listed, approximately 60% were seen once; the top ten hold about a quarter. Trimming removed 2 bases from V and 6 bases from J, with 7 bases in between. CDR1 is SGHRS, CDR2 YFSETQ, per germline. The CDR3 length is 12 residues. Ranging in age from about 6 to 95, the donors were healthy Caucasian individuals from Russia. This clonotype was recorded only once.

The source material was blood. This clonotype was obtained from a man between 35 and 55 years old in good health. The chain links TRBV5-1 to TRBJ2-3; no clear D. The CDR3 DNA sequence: TGCGCCAGCAGCTTTCGGTACGATACGCAGTATTTT. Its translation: CASSFRYDTQYF.